The 24 T cell receptor beta chains listed next were all sequenced from one sample in a study of T cell changes during pregnancy in multiple sclerosis. The method was immunoSEQ multiplex PCR; TCRdb's version includes in-frame clones alone and lacks a portion of them. The sample shows about 75,000 clones, 89% of them seen only once. The sample in question was peripheral blood, obtained in the first trimester of pregnancy. Receptors originate from a female donor in good health, enrolled as a control in a pregnancy study.

V gene TRBV11-1 combines with J gene TRBJ2-5; 11 bases map to TRBD2. Per the germline V gene, CDR1 is SGHAT and CDR2 is FQDESV (reference sequence). Trimming took 5 bases from V and 5 from J; bases not matched to a gene: 7. The CDR3 contains 15 residues. CDR3 DNA sequence: TGTGCCAGCAGCACCGCTAGCGGGGGGTGGGAGACCCAGTACTTC. Amino acid sequence: CASSTASGGWETQYF.

V is TRBV5-4 and J is TRBJ2-4; TRBD2 matches at 11 bases. The CDR3 covers 17 residues. From germline, CDR1 is SGHNT and CDR2 YYREEE (reference sequence). V dropped 0 bases and J dropped 9; count of bases not matched to a gene: 11. The CDR3 reads CASSLEGLAGGPAIQYF. In nucleotides, the CDR3 is TGTGCCAGCAGCTTGGAAGGGTTAGCGGGAGGGCCCGCCATTCAGTACTTC.

This clone was counted a few times. V usage is TRBV7-2 and J usage is TRBJ1-5; D possibly corresponds to TRBD1 (6 bases). Germline lookup yields CDR1 SGHTA and CDR2 FQGNSA. The CDR3 totals 15 residues. V was trimmed by 5 bases and J by 7 bases, leaving 18 bases between them. The CDR3 sequence is CASSPSTGSEQPQHF. The CDR3 DNA reads TGTGCCAGCAGCCCCAGTACAGGGTCGGAGCAGCCCCAGCATTTT.

This chain joins TRBV6-4 and TRBJ2-1; 7 bases fit TRBD2. The CDR3 totals 16 residues. CDR1 and CDR2 (germline): MRHNA, SNTAGT. V shed 2 bases and J 0 bases; nucleotides not matched to a gene: 4. The CDR3 loop reads CASSDRIAGSYNEQFF. In DNA, the CDR3 is TGTGCCAGCAGTGACAGGATAGCGGGCTCCTACAATGAGCAGTTCTTC.

V usage is TRBV2 and J usage is TRBJ2-3, with 12 bases matching TRBD2. The CDR3 covers 17 residues. Looked up from germline, CDR1 is SNHLY and CDR2 is FYNNEI. The V segment lost 3 bases and the J segment 1 base; nucleotides outside the gene matches: 5. This CDR3 reads CASSDAGLAGRTDTQYF. The CDR3 DNA reads TGTGCCAGCAGTGATGCCGGACTAGCGGGGCGCACAGATACGCAGTATTTT. The whole variable domain, filled in from reference TRBV2 and TRBJ2-3, reads EPEVTQTPSHQVTQMGQEVILRCVPISNHLYFYWYRQILGQKVEFLVSFYNNEISEKSEIFDDQFSVERPDGSNFTLKIRSTKLEDSAMYFCASSDAGLAGRTDTQYFGPGTRLTVL.

The chain couples TRBV18 to TRBJ2-1; 10 bases are a match to TRBD2. Germline loops: CDR1 KGHSH, CDR2 LQKENI. The CDR3 runs 17 residues. V trimming: 0 bases; J trimming: 8 bases; junction bases outside the gene matches: 10. This CDR3 is CASSPPRYSSGSYEQFF. DNA of the CDR3: TGTGCCAGCTCACCACCGAGATATTCTAGCGGGAGCTATGAGCAGTTCTTC.

The V and J genes are TRBV7-2 and TRBJ1-1, with 8 positions matching TRBD1. This CDR3 contains 15 residues. Germline values: CDR1 SGHTA, CDR2 FQGNSA. V lost 5 bases to trimming and J lost 0 bases; unmatched junction nucleotides: 5. CDR3 bases: TGTGCCAGCAGCGACTCGACAGGGGTGAACACTGAAGCTTTCTTT. Amino acids: CASSDSTGVNTEAFF.

The gene calls are TRBV2 and TRBJ1-4; 7 bases line up with TRBD1. Germline CDR1 reads SNHLY; CDR2 reads FYNNEI. The V segment lost 3 bases and the J segment 4 bases; nucleotides outside the gene matches: 2. This CDR3 has 14 residues. This CDR3 reads CASSDSGGNEKLFF. DNA of the CDR3: TGTGCCAGCAGTGATTCAGGGGGTAATGAAAAACTGTTTTTT.

The chain joins TRBV7-7 to TRBJ1-4, with 9 bases aligning to TRBD1. Germline-derived CDR1 and CDR2 are SSHAT and FNYEAQ (reference sequence). Trimming took 11 bases from V and 6 from J; bases not matched to a gene: 7. This CDR3 has 13 residues. CDR3 residues: CAVWDRAHEKLFF. For the CDR3, the DNA is TGTGCCGTGTGGGACAGGGCCCATGAAAAACTGTTTTTT.

This clone has only one observation. CDR3: CASTEGSVKGYTF. The CDR3 coding sequence is TGTGCCAGCACCGAGGGTTCCGTTAAGGGCTACACCTTC. The genes are TRBV5-6 and TRBJ1-2; the D is unclear. The CDR3 runs 13 residues. Germline values: CDR1 SGHDT, CDR2 YYEEEE. V gave up 6 bases and J gave up 8 bases, with 17 bases separating them.

The chain combines TRBV5-1 with TRBJ1-3; a weak D match, TRBD1 (5 bases). The CDR3 length is 17 residues. V was trimmed by 0 bases and J by 0 bases, leaving 13 bases between them. CDR1 is SGHRS, CDR2 YFSETQ, per germline. DNA of the CDR3: TGCGCCAGCAGCTTGGCCGGGGGGTTCAGCTCTGGAAACACCATATATTTT. Encoded protein: CASSLAGGFSSGNTIYF.

The chain employs TRBV6-5 and TRBJ2-1; 9 bases match TRBD2. The CDR3 loop spans 15 amino acids. The germline CDR1 and CDR2 sequences are MNHEY and SVGAGI. Trimming at V came to 2 bases and at J to 7 bases, leaving 6 bases not matched to a gene. CDR3 DNA sequence: TGTGCCAGCAGTTACGGCGGGGGGGCACGGAATGAGCAGTTCTTC. Translating gives CASSYGGGARNEQFF.

The chain carries TRBV30 and TRBJ1-2; D is uncertain. This CDR3 is built from 12 residues. V lost 8 bases and J 1 base, leaving 11 bases between the germline ends. Germline values: CDR1 GTSNPN, CDR2 SVGIG (reference sequence). Written as DNA, the CDR3 is TGTGCCGGCGAGGCCATTAACTATGGCTACACCTTC. This codes for CAGEAINYGYTF.

The chain carries TRBV6-4 and TRBJ1-2, with 9 nucleotides matching TRBD1. With V trimmed by 5 bases and J by 4 bases, 14 bases remained unmatched. Germline V gene lookup returns CDR1 MRHNA and CDR2 SNTAGT. The CDR3 spans 17 residues. CDR3 amino acids: CASSRQFEGQGSYGYTF. The CDR3 DNA reads TGTGCCAGCAGTCGACAATTTGAGGGACAGGGCAGCTATGGCTACACCTTC.

This chain links TRBV5-8 with TRBJ1-2; 7 bases fit TRBD1. The CDR3 is 15 amino acids. Germline CDR1 SGHTS, CDR2 YDEGEE. With V trimmed by 4 bases and J by 7 bases, 13 bases remained unmatched. The CDR3 DNA sequence: TGTGCCAGCAGCACGGGGGACAGATTGTACGCTGGCTACACCTTC. Translating it yields CASSTGDRLYAGYTF. Variable domain in full (rest from reference TRBV5-8 and TRBJ1-2): EAGVTQSPTHLIKTRGQQATLRCSPISGHTSVYWYQQALGLGLQFLLWYDEGEERNRGNFPPRFSGRQFPNYSSELNVNALELEDSALYLCASSTGDRLYAGYTFGSGTRLTVV.

The V and J genes are TRBV6-5 and TRBJ1-6; D may be TRBD1 (6 bases). The V gene's germline CDR1 is MNHEY and CDR2 SVGAGI. This CDR3 spans 16 amino acids. V shed 4 bases and J shed 0 bases, with 10 bases lying between them. CDR3 coding DNA: TGTGCCAGCAGTTTATCGGACAGCTCCTATAATTCACCCCTCCACTTT. It encodes CASSLSDSSYNSPLHF.

The V call is TRBV9, the J call TRBJ1-1, with 8 bases identical to TRBD1. J gave up 7 bases and V 3 bases, and 8 bases lay outside the gene matches. In germline, CDR1 is SGDLS, CDR2 YYNGEE. There are 14 residues in the CDR3. CDR3 loop: CASSETQGAVEAFF. CDR3 bases: TGTGCCAGCAGCGAAACCCAGGGGGCGGTTGAAGCTTTCTTT. The entire variable domain, with the rest obtained from reference TRBV9 and TRBJ1-1, is as follows: DSGVTQTPKHLITATGQRVTLRCSPRSGDLSVYWYQQSLDQGLQFLIQYYNGEERAKGNILERFSAQQFPDLHSELNLSSLELGDSALYFCASSETQGAVEAFFGQGTRLTVV.

This clone was observed a single time. The chain joins TRBV14 to TRBJ1-3, with TRBD1 identical over 11 bases. The CDR3 runs 20 residues. Germline V CDR1 and CDR2: SGHDN, FVKESK. With 0 bases clipped from V and 5 bases from J, the junction kept 15 bases outside the gene matches. The CDR3 reads CASSQEPRTGGVGPRNTIYF. CDR3 sequence (DNA): TGTGCCAGCAGCCAAGAACCAAGGACAGGGGGCGTCGGCCCTAGAAACACCATATATTTT.

The CDR3 protein is CASGLVSGGADEAFF. CDR3 bases: TGTGCTAGTGGTTTGGTATCAGGGGGCGCGGATGAAGCTTTCTTT. The J gene is TRBJ1-1, the V gene TRBV12-5; TRBD1 matches 8 bases. CDR3 length equals 15 residues. Germline V gene lookup returns CDR1 LGHNT and CDR2 FRNRAP. Germline trimming cut 0 bases from V and 7 bases from J; bases unmatched to any gene: 7.

In its sample, this clone was seen once. The genes are TRBV14 and TRBJ2-5, with 10 bases fitting TRBD2. The CDR3 is 15 residues long. Germline CDR1 and CDR2: SGHDN and FVKESK. Trimming took 2 bases from V and 7 from J; bases not matched to a gene: 7. CDR3 nucleotide sequence: TGTGCCAGCAGCCAACTAGCGGGGGAGGCGGGGACCCAGTACTTC. It specifies CASSQLAGEAGTQYF.

This sequence joins TRBV10-3 and TRBJ1-5; D gene uncertain. The V gene lost 3 bases and the J gene lost 4 bases, with 10 bases spanning the gap. The CDR3 spans 14 residues. Germline values: CDR1 ENHRY, CDR2 SYGVKD. This CDR3 reads CAISDSGGNQPQHF. The CDR3 coding sequence is TGTGCCATCAGTGACTCGGGAGGGAATCAGCCCCAGCATTTT.

The V and J genes are TRBV27 and TRBJ2-7, with 10 nucleotides matching TRBD1. Germline CDR1 is MNHEY and CDR2 is SMNVEV (reference sequence). This CDR3 comprises 15 residues. The J segment lost 2 bases and the V segment lost 5 bases, leaving 6 bases of the junction unmatched. The CDR3 is CASSPWTGGAYEQYF. The CDR3 region has the DNA TGTGCCAGCAGTCCCTGGACAGGGGGAGCCTACGAGCAGTACTTC.

The chain couples TRBV5-1 to TRBJ2-7, with D perhaps TRBD2 (5 bases). Looked up from germline, CDR1 is SGHRS and CDR2 is YFSETQ. Trimming removed 4 bases at V and 4 bases at J, with 21 bases between. This CDR3 spans 16 amino acids. CDR3 region: CASSQMRAPEKYEQYF. Written as DNA, the CDR3 is TGCGCCAGCAGCCAGATGCGGGCCCCAGAGAAATACGAGCAGTACTTC.

The gene calls are TRBV6-6 and TRBJ1-1, with D possibly TRBD1 on 6 matching bases. The V end lost 10 bases, the J end lost 5 bases, and 20 bases lay between the germline ends. The CDR3 spans 14 residues. Germline V gene sequence: CDR1 MNHNY, CDR2 SVGAGI (reference sequence). This CDR3 is CATNQQGVWTEAFF. CDR3 in DNA: TGTGCCACCAATCAACAGGGAGTGTGGACTGAAGCTTTCTTT.